This is a list of T cell receptor beta chains from one sample in a study of T cell responses to AZD1222 COVID-19 vaccine. Method: immunoSEQ multiplex PCR; TCRdb's copy keeps in-frame clones and lacks some. The sample includes about 120,000 clones, roughly 92% of them seen just once. The sequenced sample was peripheral blood, obtained 28 days after the second AZD1222 dose. These TCRs come from an adult who received the AZD1222 COVID-19 vaccine. Both conserved end residues are part of each CDR3. The D gene is left open where the match is weak. The size entry is marked missing in some rows and otherwise reads once, few, many or a size class.

len: 16
v_gene: TRBV7-2
abundance: -
j_gene: TRBJ2-7
d_gene: TRBD2
CDR3nt: TGTGCCAGCAGCCCACCACTAGCGGGAGGGATCCACGAGCAGTACTTC
CDR3aa: CASSPPLAGGIHEQYF

len: 16
v_gene: TRBV27
abundance: -
j_gene: TRBJ1-5
d_gene: -
CDR3nt: TGTGCCAGCAGTTTATACTTCCGGGTTGACAATCAGCCCCAGCATTTT
CDR3aa: CASSLYFRVDNQPQHF

len: 15
v_gene: TRBV7-9
abundance: -
j_gene: TRBJ2-3
d_gene: -
CDR3nt: TGTGCCAGCAGCTTAAGGCTAGAGGGGGCAGATACGCAGTATTTT
CDR3aa: CASSLRLEGADTQYF

len: 14
v_gene: TRBV30
abundance: -
j_gene: TRBJ2-2
d_gene: -
CDR3nt: TGTGCCTGGGTGGGACTCATGAACACCGGGGAGCTGTTTTTT
CDR3aa: CAWVGLMNTGELFF

len: 14
v_gene: TRBV23-1
abundance: -
j_gene: TRBJ2-2
d_gene: TRBD1
CDR3nt: TGCGCCAGCAGAACAGGGGTTGGAACCGGGGAGCTGTTTTTT
CDR3aa: CASRTGVGTGELFF

len: 15
v_gene: TRBV6-1
abundance: -
j_gene: TRBJ2-6
d_gene: -
CDR3nt: TGTGCCAGCAGTGAAGGGAGTTCTGGGGCCAACGTCCTGACTTTC
CDR3aa: CASSEGSSGANVLTF

len: 15
v_gene: TRBV21-1
abundance: -
j_gene: TRBJ2-1
d_gene: -
CDR3nt: TGTGCCAGCAGCAAAAAGAGGGAGGTTTACAATGAGCAGTTCTTC
CDR3aa: CASSKKREVYNEQFF

len: 19
v_gene: TRBV9
abundance: -
j_gene: TRBJ2-6
d_gene: -
CDR3nt: TGTGCCAGCAGCGTAGGCCGGAAAGTGACCGGGTCTGGGGCCAACGTCCTGACTTTC
CDR3aa: CASSVGRKVTGSGANVLTF

len: 13
v_gene: TRBV27
abundance: -
j_gene: TRBJ2-3
d_gene: TRBD2
CDR3nt: TGTGCCAGCAGGAAAACTAGCGCAGATACGCAGTATTTT
CDR3aa: CASRKTSADTQYF

len: 18
v_gene: TRBV25-1
abundance: -
j_gene: TRBJ2-7
d_gene: TRBD2
CDR3nt: TGTGCCAGCAGTGGACGGACAGGTGAATTAGCGGGAGGGTCCGAGCAGTACTTC
CDR3aa: CASSGRTGELAGGSEQYF

len: 16
v_gene: TRBV2
abundance: -
j_gene: TRBJ1-6
d_gene: -
CDR3nt: TGTGCCAGCTCCTTAAGCCGGGCGGGGGGCGATTCACCCCTCCACTTT
CDR3aa: CASSLSRAGGDSPLHF

len: 13
v_gene: TRBV28
abundance: once
j_gene: TRBJ1-4
d_gene: -
CDR3nt: TGTGCCAGTACGACGGGGGATAATGAAAAACTGTTTTTT
CDR3aa: CASTTGDNEKLFF

len: 14
v_gene: TRBV28
abundance: -
j_gene: TRBJ2-5
d_gene: TRBD1
CDR3nt: TGTGCCTCAACTCCCGGGACAGGGTTTGAGACCCAGTACTTC
CDR3aa: CASTPGTGFETQYF

len: 14
v_gene: TRBV5-1
abundance: -
j_gene: TRBJ2-7
d_gene: -
CDR3nt: TGCGCCAGCAGCTTTATGGGGCCCCCCTACGAGCAGTACTTC
CDR3aa: CASSFMGPPYEQYF

len: 13
v_gene: TRBV15
abundance: -
j_gene: TRBJ1-1
d_gene: -
CDR3nt: TGTGCCACCAGCAGAGATCTGAGCACTGAAGCTTTCTTT
CDR3aa: CATSRDLSTEAFF

len: 14
v_gene: TRBV19
abundance: -
j_gene: TRBJ2-5
d_gene: TRBD2
CDR3nt: TGTGCCAGTAGTGTGACTAGCCTACGTGAGACCCAGTACTTC
CDR3aa: CASSVTSLRETQYF

len: 13
v_gene: TRBV15
abundance: -
j_gene: TRBJ1-4
d_gene: -
CDR3nt: TGTGCCACCAGCAGAGATAGGGGTGAAAAACTGTTTTTT
CDR3aa: CATSRDRGEKLFF

len: 15
v_gene: TRBV18
abundance: -
j_gene: TRBJ2-1
d_gene: -
CDR3nt: TGTGCCAGCTCACCACCAACTGGGGGCCACAATGAGCAGTTCTTC
CDR3aa: CASSPPTGGHNEQFF

len: 17
v_gene: TRBV6-6
abundance: -
j_gene: TRBJ2-2
d_gene: TRBD2
CDR3nt: TGTGCCAGCAGTCATGCTGGGACTAGCGGGAGGAGCGGGGAGCTGTTTTTT
CDR3aa: CASSHAGTSGRSGELFF

len: 15
v_gene: TRBV5-1
abundance: -
j_gene: TRBJ2-3
d_gene: -
CDR3nt: TGCGCCAGCAGCTCTAATAGCGGAGGGGGAGATACGCAGTATTTT
CDR3aa: CASSSNSGGGDTQYF

len: 15
v_gene: TRBV6-5
abundance: -
j_gene: TRBJ2-1
d_gene: TRBD2
CDR3nt: TGTGCCAGCAGCCCCCTGGCTAGCGGCAAGGGGGAGCAGTTCTTC
CDR3aa: CASSPLASGKGEQFF

len: 12
v_gene: TRBV10-3
abundance: -
j_gene: TRBJ2-1
d_gene: -
CDR3nt: TGTGCCATCAGTGTGGGACGGAATGAGCAGTTCTTC
CDR3aa: CAISVGRNEQFF

len: 11
v_gene: TRBV20-1
abundance: -
j_gene: TRBJ1-3
d_gene: -
CDR3nt: TGCAGTGCTGACTCTGGAAACACCATATATTTT
CDR3aa: CSADSGNTIYF

len: 17
v_gene: TRBV18
abundance: -
j_gene: TRBJ1-3
d_gene: -
CDR3nt: TGTGCCAGCTCACCCGCGAGGCCGTCTGGGGCTGGAAACACCATATATTTT
CDR3aa: CASSPARPSGAGNTIYF

len: 18
v_gene: TRBV18
abundance: -
j_gene: TRBJ2-1
d_gene: -
CDR3nt: TGTGCCAGCTCACAACTTTTGAAACCGGGAGAAGGCTACAATGAGCAGTTCTTC
CDR3aa: CASSQLLKPGEGYNEQFF

len: 14
v_gene: TRBV27
abundance: -
j_gene: TRBJ2-7
d_gene: TRBD1
CDR3nt: TGTGCCAGCAGAGGGACAGGGACCATCTACGAGCAGTACTTC
CDR3aa: CASRGTGTIYEQYF

len: 13
v_gene: TRBV6-5
abundance: -
j_gene: TRBJ1-4
d_gene: -
CDR3nt: TGTGCCAGCAGTTACCGACCGGCTGAAAAACTGTTTTTT
CDR3aa: CASSYRPAEKLFF

len: 14
v_gene: TRBV7-2
abundance: few
j_gene: TRBJ2-7
d_gene: -
CDR3nt: TGTGCCAGCAGCTCGATGGACGGCCCCTACGAGCAGTACTTC
CDR3aa: CASSSMDGPYEQYF

len: 15
v_gene: TRBV5-1
abundance: -
j_gene: TRBJ1-1
d_gene: -
CDR3nt: TGCGCCAGCAGCTTGGCTACAGGGCACGGCACTGAAGCTTTCTTT
CDR3aa: CASSLATGHGTEAFF

len: 14
v_gene: TRBV6-5
abundance: -
j_gene: TRBJ2-7
d_gene: -
CDR3nt: TGTGCCAGCATTCCTTACCAGAGCTCCTACGAGCAGTACTTC
CDR3aa: CASIPYQSSYEQYF

len: 15
v_gene: TRBV9
abundance: once
j_gene: TRBJ1-1
d_gene: -
CDR3nt: TGTGCCAGCAGCGTAGGTGGGGTTTTGAACACTGAAGCTTTCTTT
CDR3aa: CASSVGGVLNTEAFF

len: 15
v_gene: TRBV28
abundance: once
j_gene: TRBJ1-4
d_gene: -
CDR3nt: TGTGCCAGCAGCCGCGGAGGGTATCTTACTGAAAAACTGTTTTTT
CDR3aa: CASSRGGYLTEKLFF

len: 15
v_gene: TRBV7-2
abundance: -
j_gene: TRBJ1-3
d_gene: -
CDR3nt: TGTGCCAGCAGCTGGACACGGAAAACTGGAAACACCATATATTTT
CDR3aa: CASSWTRKTGNTIYF

len: 15
v_gene: TRBV6-4
abundance: -
j_gene: TRBJ2-3
d_gene: TRBD2
CDR3nt: TGTGCCAGCAGTCTAGTAGCGGGACAAGTTGGTACGCAGTATTTT
CDR3aa: CASSLVAGQVGTQYF

len: 13
v_gene: TRBV2
abundance: -
j_gene: TRBJ1-1
d_gene: -
CDR3nt: TGTGCCAGCATTGAGGGAATGAACACTGAAGCTTTCTTT
CDR3aa: CASIEGMNTEAFF

len: 13
v_gene: TRBV6-4
abundance: -
j_gene: TRBJ2-1
d_gene: -
CDR3nt: TGTGCCAGCAGTGCCCTTGGCGGGAATGAGCAGTTCTTC
CDR3aa: CASSALGGNEQFF

len: 12
v_gene: TRBV2
abundance: -
j_gene: TRBJ2-5
d_gene: -
CDR3nt: TGTGCCAGCAGCTGGGTCCGAGAGACCCAGTACTTC
CDR3aa: CASSWVRETQYF

len: 15
v_gene: TRBV9
abundance: -
j_gene: TRBJ2-1
d_gene: TRBD2
CDR3nt: TGTGCCAGCAGCCCAAGCGGGACTGTACACAATGAGCAGTTCTTC
CDR3aa: CASSPSGTVHNEQFF